Following are 25 T cell receptor beta chains from one sample sequenced in a study of Ad26.COV2.S vaccination and SARS-CoV-2 variants. The repertoire was sequenced with immunoSEQ multiplex PCR; TCRdb's copy has only in-frame clones and lacks some. Of almost 400,000 clones listed, about 91% are singletons. Described treatment: around 19 received Ad26.COV2.S at low or high dose, single or two shots; 5 received placebo; per-sample allocation not given. The study sampled participants on day 63 after the first vaccine or placebo injection. The source was peripheral blood, collected in a trial of Ad26.COV2.S vaccine versus placebo. These receptor sequences come from a person between 18 and 65 years old who received the Ad26.COV2.S COVID-19 vaccine or a placebo.

This chain links TRBV10-3 with TRBJ1-5; weak D call: TRBD1 (6 bases). Germline assignment: CDR1 ENHRY and CDR2 SYGVKD. With 10 bases removed from V and 3 bases from J, the gap between germline ends came to 13 bases. This CDR3 spans 13 amino acids. The CDR3 region is CATQRGLNQPQHF. The CDR3 region has the DNA TGTGCCACCCAGCGGGGGCTCAATCAGCCCCAGCATTTT.

This rearrangement joins TRBV24-1 to TRBJ2-1, with D unresolved. The germline V and J ends were trimmed by 6 bases and 3 bases, with 8 bases remaining between them. From germline, CDR1 is KGHDR and CDR2 SFDVKD. CDR3 length: 13 residues. CDR3 loop: CATSRADYNEQFF. The DNA of the CDR3 is TGTGCCACCAGTAGGGCGGACTACAATGAGCAGTTCTTC.

The gene calls are TRBV6-5 and TRBJ1-6; TRBD1 agrees at 7 bases. This CDR3 has 16 amino acids. Germline V gives CDR1 MNHEY, CDR2 SVGAGI. J lost 6 bases, V lost 0 bases, and 5 bases had no gene match. The CDR3 sequence: CASSYSRDSFNSPLHF. CDR3 nucleotides: TGTGCCAGCAGTTACTCCCGGGACAGCTTTAATTCACCCCTCCACTTT.

The V gene is TRBV12-5, the J gene TRBJ2-5, with D possibly being TRBD1 (5 bases). V dropped 5 bases and J dropped 0 bases, with 16 bases sitting between them. The CDR3 covers 16 residues. Germline V lookup: CDR1 LGHNT, CDR2 FRNRAP. The CDR3 nucleotides are TGTGCTAGTGGTCCCGGAGCTCAGGGTAACCAAGAGACCCAGTACTTC. Encoded protein: CASGPGAQGNQETQYF.

The rearrangement joins TRBV19 to TRBJ1-6, with D possibly matching TRBD1 (6 bases). V was trimmed by 3 bases and J by 7 bases, leaving 10 bases between them. Looked up from germline, CDR1 is LNHDA and CDR2 is SQIVND (reference sequence). CDR3 length: 14 residues. The chain's CDR3 is CASSIGQTNSPLHF. The CDR3 coding sequence is TGTGCCAGTAGTATCGGACAGACCAATTCACCCCTCCACTTT.

The rearrangement links TRBV5-1 to TRBJ2-2; 7 bases are shared with TRBD2. V gave up 4 bases and J gave up 4 bases; unmatched junction bases: 10. Germline CDR1 is SGHRS and CDR2 is YFSETQ. This CDR3 is 16 amino acids long. The DNA of the CDR3 is TGCGCCAGCAGCGGGTCCGGACTAGTAGGCACCGGGGAGCTGTTTTTT. Encoded protein: CASSGSGLVGTGELFF.

V usage is TRBV28 and J usage is TRBJ2-7; 8 bases agree with TRBD2. Germline CDR1 and CDR2: MDHEN and SYDVKM. The trim removed 6 bases at V and 2 bases at J, leaving 6 bases unmatched. The CDR3 is 14 residues long. The CDR3 nucleotides read TGTGCCAGCAGACAACCGGGACTAGCCTACGAGCAGTACTTC. Its translation: CASRQPGLAYEQYF. Filled out from reference TRBV28 and TRBJ2-7, the complete variable domain reads DVKVTQSSRYLVKRTGEKVFLECVQDMDHENMFWYRQDPGLGLRLIYFSYDVKMKEKGDIPEGYSVSREKKERFSLILESASTNQTSMYLCASRQPGLAYEQYFGPGTRLTVT.

The chain is built from TRBV5-1 and TRBJ2-1, with D tentatively TRBD1 or TRBD2 (5 bases each). CDR1 and CDR2 from the germline V gene are SGHRS and YFSETQ. CDR3 size: 13 residues. The germline V and J ends were trimmed by 2 bases and 9 bases, with 12 bases remaining between them. CDR3 sequence reads: CASSFTGTREQFF. CDR3 DNA: TGCGCCAGCAGCTTCACCGGGACCCGTGAGCAGTTCTTC. The variable domain in full, completed from reference TRBV5-1 and TRBJ2-1, reads KAGVTQTPRYLIKTRGQQVTLSCSPISGHRSVSWYQQTPGQGLQFLFEYFSETQRNKGNFPGRFSGRQFSNSRSEMNVSTLELGDSALYLCASSFTGTREQFFGPGTRLTVL.

The rearrangement uses TRBV30 and TRBJ1-3, with 10 bases lining up with TRBD1. CDR3 length equals 17 residues. The germline CDR1 and CDR2 sequences are GTSNPN and SVGIG (reference sequence). J was trimmed by 4 bases and V by 0 bases; bases with no gene match: 9. CDR3 nucleotide sequence: TGTGCCTGGAGTGTACAGGGGGACAGGGGATTCGGAAACACCATATATTTT. Residues: CAWSVQGDRGFGNTIYF.

The V and J genes are TRBV19 and TRBJ2-1, with TRBD2 matching over 14 bases. Germline values: CDR1 LNHDA, CDR2 SQIVND (reference sequence). This CDR3 has 16 amino acids. The V gene end was trimmed by 4 bases and the J gene end by 4 bases; junction bases not matched to a gene: 3. DNA for the CDR3: TGTGCCAGTAGTAGACTAGCGGGAGGGGTATACAATGAGCAGTTCTTC. It specifies CASSRLAGGVYNEQFF.

The chain uses TRBV10-3 and TRBJ2-2; D possibly matches TRBD1 or TRBD2 (5 bases each). The CDR3 length is 14 residues. Looked up from germline, CDR1 is ENHRY and CDR2 is SYGVKD. Trimming stripped 6 bases from V and 9 bases from J, with 17 bases between. The CDR3 reads CAISLTEAGRELFF. The CDR3 DNA reads TGTGCCATCAGCCTGACAGAGGCGGGCAGGGAGCTGTTTTTT.

The chain links TRBV27 to TRBJ2-3, with 10 nucleotides matching TRBD2. The CDR3 runs to 19 residues. CDR1 is MNHEY and CDR2 is SMNVEV in the germline V gene (reference sequence). V lost 4 bases and J lost 6; bases outside the gene matches: 19. CDR3 sequence (DNA): TGTGCCAGCAGTTCGTCGCCCTTCCAAAGCGGGAGGGCGACGGATACGCAGTATTTT. The encoded protein is CASSSSPFQSGRATDTQYF.

The chain couples TRBV6-6 to TRBJ1-2; D is undetermined. This CDR3 has 15 residues. Trimming removed 0 bases from V and 4 bases from J, with 12 bases in between. CDR1 and CDR2 (germline): MNHNY, SVGAGI (reference sequence). The CDR3 loop is CASSYSTGRPYGYTF. For the CDR3, the DNA is TGTGCCAGCAGTTACTCGACCGGGAGACCCTATGGCTACACCTTC.

This chain joins TRBV5-6 and TRBJ2-3, with 8 bases that match TRBD2. Germline-derived CDR1 and CDR2 are SGHDT and YYEEEE. The CDR3 sequence is 15 residues long. V lost 1 base and J lost 4; bases outside the gene matches: 5. This chain's CDR3 is CASSLRLAGSDTQYF. The CDR3 DNA follows: TGTGCCAGCAGCTTGAGGCTAGCGGGCTCAGATACGCAGTATTTT.

J is TRBJ1-5 and V is TRBV6-5, with no clear D. Per the germline V gene, CDR1 is MNHEY and CDR2 is SVGAGI. The CDR3 has 14 amino acids. V was shortened by 7 bases and J by 7 bases, with 17 bases between the two germline ends. Here the CDR3 DNA reads TGTGCCAGCAAGCACGGGTTTGACGCACAGCCCCAGCATTTT. It codes for CASKHGFDAQPQHF.

V is TRBV9 and J is TRBJ1-3, with D uncertain. V shed 0 bases and J shed 2 bases, with 12 bases lying between them. The CDR3 is made up of 16 amino acids. CDR1 SGDLS and CDR2 YYNGEE come from the germline V gene. CDR3 sequence: CASSVVPGRTGNTIYF. CDR3 DNA sequence: TGTGCCAGCAGCGTAGTTCCGGGGAGGACTGGAAACACCATATATTTT. Looking up the rest from reference TRBV9 and TRBJ1-3 gives the full variable domain: DSGVTQTPKHLITATGQRVTLRCSPRSGDLSVYWYQQSLDQGLQFLIQYYNGEERAKGNILERFSAQQFPDLHSELNLSSLELGDSALYFCASSVVPGRTGNTIYFGEGSWLTVV.

The chain has TRBV19 and TRBJ1-1, with TRBD1 matching over 7 bases. This CDR3 is 15 amino acids long. Germline-derived CDR1 and CDR2 are LNHDA and SQIVND (reference sequence). Trimming cost V 3 bases and J 0 bases; bases outside gene matches: 4. The CDR3 loop is CASSISGTVNTEAFF. The CDR3 DNA reads as TGTGCCAGTAGTATTTCTGGGACAGTGAACACTGAAGCTTTCTTT.

The chain is built from TRBV29-1 and TRBJ2-7, with 10 bases lining up with TRBD2. Germline loops: CDR1 SQVTM, CDR2 ANQGSEA. This CDR3 is built from 15 residues. Trimming took 6 bases from V and 0 from J; bases not matched to a gene: 8. As DNA, the CDR3 is TGCAGCGTACTCACTAGCGGGACGAGCTCCTACGAGCAGTACTTC. Translating it yields CSVLTSGTSSYEQYF.

The chain combines TRBV20-1 with TRBJ2-7; D call uncertain. This CDR3 comprises 10 residues. Germline assignment: CDR1 DFQATT and CDR2 SNEGSKA (reference sequence). V was clipped by 2 bases and J by 5 bases, with 4 bases between them. The CDR3 loop is CSARLHEQYF. CDR3 DNA: TGCAGTGCTAGATTACACGAGCAGTACTTC.

The rearrangement joins TRBV7-2 to TRBJ1-6; possibly TRBD1 for D (5 bases). This CDR3 spans 15 amino acids. The germline V gene has CDR1 SGHTA and CDR2 FQGNSA. Trimming stripped 3 bases from V and 10 bases from J, with 16 bases between. CDR3 loop: CASSFAGTNGSPLHF. The CDR3 DNA reads as TGTGCCAGCAGCTTTGCCGGGACCAATGGATCACCCCTCCACTTT. Supplemented by reference TRBV7-2 and TRBJ1-6, the full variable domain reads GAGVSQSPSNKVTEKGKDVELRCDPISGHTALYWYRQSLGQGLEFLIYFQGNSAPDKSGLPSDRFSAERTGGSVSTLTIQRTQQEDSAVYLCASSFAGTNGSPLHFGNGTRLTVT.

The rearrangement links TRBV7-9 to TRBJ2-7; D may be TRBD1 or TRBD2 (6 bases each). The CDR3 sequence is 15 residues long. Germline-derived CDR1 and CDR2 are SEHNR and FQNEAQ (reference sequence). V dropped 5 bases and J dropped 6 bases, with 20 bases sitting between them. Here the CDR3 reads CASSRGKDGRAEQYF. The CDR3 bases are TGTGCCAGCAGCAGGGGGAAAGACGGGAGAGCCGAGCAGTACTTC.

The count of this clone is one. V is TRBV2 and J is TRBJ1-1, with D perhaps matching TRBD1 (5 bases). CDR1 SNHLY and CDR2 FYNNEI come from the germline V gene. V lost 6 bases and J 0 bases, leaving 8 bases between the germline ends. CDR3 length equals 13 residues. The CDR3 spells CASRGGMNTEAFF. As DNA, the CDR3 is TGTGCCAGCAGGGGGGGGATGAACACTGAAGCTTTCTTT.

This chain links TRBV20-1 with TRBJ1-2; D gene uncertain. Looked up from germline, CDR1 is DFQATT and CDR2 is SNEGSKA (reference sequence). Trimming took off 5 bases at V and 6 bases at J, with 7 bases between the two ends. The CDR3 sequence is 10 residues long. The CDR3 loop reads CSAAHDGYTF. The CDR3 nucleotides read TGCAGTGCTGCCCACGATGGCTACACCTTC.

J is TRBJ2-1 and V is TRBV24-1; D not resolved. Germline CDR1 and CDR2: KGHDR and SFDVKD. The CDR3 sequence is 13 residues long. Deletions cut 0 bases from V and 8 bases from J, with 7 bases between. CDR3 in amino acids: CATSDLQVDEQFF. CDR3 nucleotides: TGTGCCACCAGTGATTTGCAAGTGGATGAGCAGTTCTTC.

The rearrangement joins TRBV5-8 to TRBJ1-6; D possibly corresponds to TRBD1 (5 bases). V was trimmed by 1 base and J by 7 bases, leaving 18 bases between them. CDR3 length equals 17 residues. CDR1 and CDR2 (germline): SGHTS, YDEGEE. The CDR3: CASSLSLAGRRNSPLHF. In DNA form, the CDR3 reads TGTGCCAGCAGCTTGAGTCTAGCGGGACGGAGAAATTCACCCCTCCACTTT.